What follows describes a single T cell receptor beta chain. The antigen is not known. Every bit of the isolated RNA underwent reverse transcription, so sequencing read expressed TCRB transcripts. Sequenced by immunoSEQ multiplex PCR; TCRdb stores in-frame clones only, minus some. The profile shows 200,000 to 300,000 clones, about 11% of them singletons. This record belongs to a study of beta chain features in type 1 diabetes. General observations from the study: Because the template was cDNA, high-expressing cells might be over-represented. When Type 1 diabetes patients were examined, their TCRB CDR3s proved moderately but significantly shorter in all four CD4+ subsets.

V dropped 5 bases and J dropped 7 bases, with 14 bases sitting between them. CDR3 length: 14 residues. The germline gives CDR1 MNHEY, CDR2 SMNVEV (reference sequence). Sequencing used naive CD4+ T cells from blood. The clonotype was recovered from a man aged 30 to 39 with type 1 diabetes. The chain employs TRBV27 and TRBJ1-4; D possibly corresponds to TRBD1 (5 bases). The CDR3 is CASSPLGGSEKLFF. CDR3 coding DNA: TGTGCCAGCAGTCCCCTCGGGGGGTCTGAAAAACTGTTTTTT.